This T cell receptor beta chain was captured by sequencing in a study of molecular identifiers for immune sequencing clone quantification. Each CDR3 protein is one row after TCRdb ran MiXCR on the PCR reads. The table has around 470,000 distinct CDR3 sequences, 20% to 25% seen once. The CDR3 contains 14 residues. The V and J ends lost 4 bases and 8 bases respectively, with 15 bases between them. The sequence derives from a human donor in good health. Some libraries in this study had Jurkat cell RNA spiked in. The rearrangement uses TRBV12-3 or TRBV12-4 and TRBJ2-1; D could derive from TRBD1 or TRBD2 (5 bases each). The sequencing input was naive CD8+ T cells from blood, with Jurkat cell RNA spiked in. The subset: FACS-sorted CD8+CD4-CCR7+CD45RA+ naive T cells. CDR3: CASSSGAPSDEQFF. In DNA, the CDR3 is TGTGCCAGCAGTTCCGGGGCACCTTCGGATGAGCAGTTCTTC.